The T cell receptor beta chain described here comes from a study of blood T cell repertoires in COVID-19. About the research overall: Both acute and convalescent COVID-19 samples were obtained from the United States, Italy and Spain. Nucleic acid was either cDNA or gDNA, and it came from T cells, B-cell-depleted T cells, or PBMCs.

In the original analysis: Reference gene primer amplification gave nucleated cell count estimates. Here immunoSEQ multiplex PCR was the method, and the copy in TCRdb shows in-frame clones only, minus some. Clone size and the V and J calls come from that table; the DNA yielded D and trimming. The sample lists approximately 160,000 clones; around 83% were seen once. Seattle participants joined during active infection and were tracked over time. The clonotype was recovered from a woman aged 55-75 years with COVID-19, enrolled during active disease. The sample was peripheral blood.

DNA for the CDR3: TGTGCCAGCAGCCATCCCGGACTAGCGTCCTACGAGCAGTACTTC. Protein product: CASSHPGLASYEQYF. The chain carries TRBV2 and TRBJ2-7; 9 bases agree with TRBD2. The CDR3 is 15 residues long. Losses at the gene ends were 6 bases for V and 1 base for J; bases not matched to a gene: 7. Germline lookup yields CDR1 SNHLY and CDR2 FYNNEI. The complete variable domain, with remaining parts taken from reference TRBV2 and TRBJ2-7, reads EPEVTQTPSHQVTQMGQEVILRCVPISNHLYFYWYRQILGQKVEFLVSFYNNEISEKSEIFDDQFSVERPDGSNFTLKIRSTKLEDSAMYFCASSHPGLASYEQYFGPGTRLTVT.